The next 9 T cell receptor beta chains were all read from a single sample in a study of human T cells and chemical hapten exposure. Indicated treatment: therapeutic diphenylcyclopropenone sensitization with weekly scalp DPC. What the library attached to individual cDNA molecules were unique molecular identifiers. TCRdb re-called the reads with MiXCR, one entry per CDR3 protein. This sample carries a few hundred distinct CDR3 sequences, nearly 99% of them seen once, and the ten largest clones take over 3.5%. Specimen: whole blood, collected before DPC sensitization or 2, 6, or about 24 weeks after (not recorded which). These receptors came from an adult with alopecia areata. Some clones in this sample may be carry-over from other donors' samples. This table probably holds off-target reads from a library built for another chain.

The chain has TRBV20-1 and TRBJ1-5; no reliable D call. CDR3 size: 14 residues. V lost 2 bases, J lost 6 bases, and 14 bases lay in between. Germline V lookup: CDR1 DFQATT, CDR2 SNEGSKA (reference sequence). The chain's CDR3 is CSARPGNGGQPQHF. The CDR3 bases are TGCAGTGCTAGACCCGGGAATGGCGGTCAGCCCCAGCATTTT.

This sequence joins TRBV5-1 and TRBJ1-1; D remains ambiguous. This CDR3 region has 14 residues. Trimming shortened V by 3 bases and J by 1 base, and 10 bases separated the two germline ends. CDR1 and CDR2 from the germline V gene are SGHRS and YFSETQ. The CDR3 coding sequence is TGCGCCAGCAGCTGGACCCTCGAGAACACTGAAGCTTTCTTT. This sequence encodes CASSWTLENTEAFF.

The chain links TRBV5-5 to TRBJ2-3; D gene uncertain. Looked up from germline, CDR1 is SGHKS and CDR2 is YYEKEE (reference sequence). This CDR3 region has 12 residues. The germline V and J ends were trimmed by 0 bases and 5 bases, with 4 bases remaining between them. The CDR3 region has the DNA TGTGCCAGCAGCTTGGAAAGAGATACGCAGTATTTT. This sequence encodes CASSLERDTQYF.

V is TRBV12-3 or TRBV12-4 and J is TRBJ1-2, with D unclear. CDR3 length: 12 residues. Trimming pared 1 base from V and 7 bases from J, leaving 7 bases between. DNA of the CDR3: TGTGCCAGCAGTTTAGGGGCGGGTGGCTACACCTTC. This encodes CASSLGAGGYTF.

The chain carries TRBV6-2 or TRBV6-3 and TRBJ2-3, with D unclear. The V and J ends lost 2 bases and 0 bases respectively, with 6 bases between them. The CDR3 totals 14 residues. Germline lookup yields CDR1 MNHEY and CDR2 SVGEGT. The CDR3 nucleotides are TGTGCCAGCAGTTACAGCGTCAGCACAGATACGCAGTATTTT. The encoded protein is CASSYSVSTDTQYF.

This clonotype was detected once. The rearrangement joins TRBV18 to TRBJ1-1; maybe TRBD1 (5 bases). The CDR3 covers 12 residues. V lost 4 bases and J lost 8, with 11 bases in between. Germline V gene sequence: CDR1 KGHSH, CDR2 LQKENI. The CDR3 loop reads CASSRRVGEAFF. DNA for the CDR3: TGTGCCAGCTCACGCAGGGTTGGGGAAGCTTTCTTT.

This sequence joins TRBV5-6 and TRBJ1-6, with D possibly TRBD1 on 6 matching bases. Germline CDR1 SGHDT, CDR2 YYEEEE. This CDR3 contains 16 residues. Trimming pared 4 bases from V and 1 base from J, leaving 12 bases between. CDR3 sequence reads: CASSQGGGSYNSPLHF. CDR3 nucleotides: TGTGCCAGCAGCCAAGGGGGAGGTTCCTATAATTCACCCCTCCACTTT.

The chain recombines TRBV3-1 with TRBJ1-5, with D possibly TRBD1 on 6 matching bases. Trimming cost V 3 bases and J 5 bases, with 8 bases left between them. Germline CDR1 LGHDT, CDR2 YNNKEL (reference sequence). This CDR3 contains 13 residues. Written as DNA, the CDR3 is TGTGCCAGCAGCCAGAACAGGGATCAGCCCCAGCATTTT. As protein: CASSQNRDQPQHF.

The genes are TRBV19 and TRBJ2-1; D remains unclear. Trimming stripped 1 base from V and 4 bases from J, with 2 bases between. The CDR3 runs to 12 residues. Germline CDR1 and CDR2: LNHDA and SQIVND (reference sequence). CDR3 region: CASSIGYNEQFF. The CDR3, as DNA: TGTGCCAGTAGTATAGGTTACAATGAGCAGTTCTTC.